Included here is one TCR beta chain sequence, with context. What it binds is not known. This record belongs to a study of T cell responses to AZD1222 COVID-19 vaccine. Study as a whole: Pooling was applied to second doses at about 4 or about 12 weeks.

Here immunoSEQ multiplex PCR was the method, and the copy in TCRdb shows in-frame clones only, minus some. The profile shows about 100,000 clones, around 90% of them singletons. The germline V gene encodes CDR1 SGDLS and CDR2 YYNGEE. Trimming stripped 4 bases from V and 0 bases from J, with 14 bases between. This CDR3 spans 15 amino acids. The study's findings and limits: White British people made up most donors, females outnumbered males, and clonal diversity was possibly underestimated. Baseline seropositives among AZD1222 recipients totaled only five or six. Sampling captured repertoires only after the peak T cell response.

The chain has TRBV9 and TRBJ2-7, with D unclear. The sequencing here drew on peripheral blood, taken on day 0 of AZD1222 vaccination. The TCR was taken from an adult in good health. The CDR3 region is CASSPRVSTSYEQYF. CDR3 in DNA: TGTGCCAGCAGCCCACGGGTCTCGACCTCCTACGAGCAGTACTTC.